This T cell receptor beta chain comes out of a study of blood T cells in healthy people across ages. Trimming shortened V by 1 base and J by 1 base, and 11 bases separated the two germline ends. This CDR3 is built from 15 residues. Germline CDR1 reads SGHAT; CDR2 reads FQNNGV. All donors came from Russia, were Caucasian and healthy, and spanned ages roughly 6 to 95. Total RNA, at least 6 micrograms per sample, came from PBMCs. Findings and limits, study-wide: Both higher diversity and more naive CD4+ cells marked long-lived donors when set against aged donors. Considered underestimates were the diversity estimates obtained from one million T cells.

This clonotype turned up a few times. No antigen is known for it. Combining a sample-barcoded 5' primer with a J-beta primer mix, a second PCR ran for roughly 7 to 12 cycles. Using its own MiXCR run on the 5' RACE reads, TCRdb lists one record per CDR3 protein. The sample records some 1.4 million distinct CDR3 sequences, about 43% being singletons. The chain is built from TRBV11-2 and TRBJ2-7; TRBD2 is a possible D gene (6 bases). Sequences were obtained from blood. This sequence was found in a woman aged 18-35 years in good health. This CDR3 reads CASSLVEGPSYEQYF. The CDR3 DNA is TGTGCCAGCAGCTTAGTGGAGGGGCCGTCCTACGAGCAGTACTTC.